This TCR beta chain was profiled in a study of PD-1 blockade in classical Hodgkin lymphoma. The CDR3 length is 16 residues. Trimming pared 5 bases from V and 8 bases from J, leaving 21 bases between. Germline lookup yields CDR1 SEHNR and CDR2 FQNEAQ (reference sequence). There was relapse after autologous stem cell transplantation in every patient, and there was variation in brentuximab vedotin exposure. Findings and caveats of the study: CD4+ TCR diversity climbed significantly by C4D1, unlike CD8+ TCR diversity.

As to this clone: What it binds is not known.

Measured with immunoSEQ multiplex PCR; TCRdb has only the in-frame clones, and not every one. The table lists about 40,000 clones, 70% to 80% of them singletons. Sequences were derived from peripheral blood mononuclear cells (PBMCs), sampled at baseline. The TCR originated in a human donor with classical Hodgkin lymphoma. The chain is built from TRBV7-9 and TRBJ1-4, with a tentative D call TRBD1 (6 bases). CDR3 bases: TGTGCCAGCAGCGTCGGCTTGGACAGCTCTCGGGAAAAACTGTTTTTT. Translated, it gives CASSVGLDSSREKLFF.